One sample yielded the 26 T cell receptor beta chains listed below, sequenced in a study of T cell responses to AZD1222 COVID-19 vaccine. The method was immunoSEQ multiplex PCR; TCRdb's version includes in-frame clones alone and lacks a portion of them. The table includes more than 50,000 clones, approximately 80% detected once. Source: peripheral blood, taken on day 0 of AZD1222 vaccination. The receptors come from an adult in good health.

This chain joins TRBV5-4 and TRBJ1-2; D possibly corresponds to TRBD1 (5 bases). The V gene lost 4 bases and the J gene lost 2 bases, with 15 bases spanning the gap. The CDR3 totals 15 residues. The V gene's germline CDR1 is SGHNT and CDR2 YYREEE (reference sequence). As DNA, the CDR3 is TGTGCCAGCAGCCTACGGGACGGCATAAACTATGGCTACACCTTC. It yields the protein CASSLRDGINYGYTF.

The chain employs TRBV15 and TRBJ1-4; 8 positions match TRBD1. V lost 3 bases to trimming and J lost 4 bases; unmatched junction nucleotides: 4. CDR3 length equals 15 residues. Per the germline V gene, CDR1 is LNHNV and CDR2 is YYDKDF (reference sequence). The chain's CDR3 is CATSSRQGINEKLFF. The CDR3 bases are TGTGCCACCAGCAGCAGACAGGGGATTAATGAAAAACTGTTTTTT. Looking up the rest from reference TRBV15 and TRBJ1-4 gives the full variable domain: DAMVIQNPRYQVTQFGKPVTLSCSQTLNHNVMYWYQQKSSQAPKLLFHYYDKDFNNEADTPDNFQSRRPNTSFCFLDIRSPGLGDTAMYLCATSSRQGINEKLFFGSGTQLSVL.

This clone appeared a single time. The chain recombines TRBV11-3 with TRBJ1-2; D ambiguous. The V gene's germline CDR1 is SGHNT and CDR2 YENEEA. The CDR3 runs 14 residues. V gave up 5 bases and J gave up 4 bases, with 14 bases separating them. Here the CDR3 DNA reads TGTGCCAGCAGCCCCGACACGGACTTCTATGGCTACACCTTC. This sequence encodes CASSPDTDFYGYTF.

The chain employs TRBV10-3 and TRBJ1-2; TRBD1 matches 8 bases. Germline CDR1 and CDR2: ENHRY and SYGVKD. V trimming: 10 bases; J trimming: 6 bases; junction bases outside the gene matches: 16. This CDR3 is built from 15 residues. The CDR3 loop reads CATSLLDREVNGYTF. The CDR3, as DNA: TGTGCCACCTCCCTCCTGGACAGGGAGGTGAATGGCTACACCTTC.

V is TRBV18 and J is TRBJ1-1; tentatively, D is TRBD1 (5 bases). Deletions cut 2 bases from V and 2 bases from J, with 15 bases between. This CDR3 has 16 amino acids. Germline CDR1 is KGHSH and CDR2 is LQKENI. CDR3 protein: CASSPFGDSLNTEAFF. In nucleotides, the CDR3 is TGTGCCAGCTCACCATTCGGTGACAGTCTTAACACTGAAGCTTTCTTT.

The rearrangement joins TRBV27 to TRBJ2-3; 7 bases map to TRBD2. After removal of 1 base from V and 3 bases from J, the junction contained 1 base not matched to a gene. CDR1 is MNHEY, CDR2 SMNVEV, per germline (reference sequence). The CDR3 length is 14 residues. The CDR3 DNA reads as TGTGCCAGCAGTTTATGGGGGGGTACAGATACGCAGTATTTT. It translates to CASSLWGGTDTQYF.

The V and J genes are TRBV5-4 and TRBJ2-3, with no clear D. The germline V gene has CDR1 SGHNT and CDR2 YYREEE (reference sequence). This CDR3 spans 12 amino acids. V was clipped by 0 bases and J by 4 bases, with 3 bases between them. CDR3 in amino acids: CASSLAADTQYF. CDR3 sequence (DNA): TGTGCCAGCAGCTTGGCCGCAGATACGCAGTATTTT.

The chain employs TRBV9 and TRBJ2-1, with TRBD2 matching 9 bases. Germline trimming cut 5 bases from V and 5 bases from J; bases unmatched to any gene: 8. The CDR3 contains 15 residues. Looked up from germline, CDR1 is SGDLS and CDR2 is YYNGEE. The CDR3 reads CASSLGGLADNEQFF. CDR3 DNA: TGTGCCAGCAGTTTAGGGGGACTAGCCGACAATGAGCAGTTCTTC.

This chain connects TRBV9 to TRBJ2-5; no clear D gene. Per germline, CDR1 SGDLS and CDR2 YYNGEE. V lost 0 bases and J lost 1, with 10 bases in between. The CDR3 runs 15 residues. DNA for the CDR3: TGTGCCAGCAGCGTAGTCGGGCATTTCCAAGAGACCCAGTACTTC. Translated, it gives CASSVVGHFQETQYF.

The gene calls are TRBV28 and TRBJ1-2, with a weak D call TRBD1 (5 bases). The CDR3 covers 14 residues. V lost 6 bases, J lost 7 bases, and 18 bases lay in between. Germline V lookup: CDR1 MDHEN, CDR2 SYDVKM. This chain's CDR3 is CASSPGGGVSGYTF. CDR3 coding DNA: TGTGCCAGCAGCCCCGGGGGGGGAGTCTCTGGCTACACCTTC.

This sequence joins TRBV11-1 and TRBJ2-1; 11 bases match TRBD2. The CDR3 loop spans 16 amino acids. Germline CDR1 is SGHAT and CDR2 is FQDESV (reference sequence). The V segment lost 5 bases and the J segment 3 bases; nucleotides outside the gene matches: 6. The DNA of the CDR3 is TGTGCCAGCAGCGACCAACTAGCGGGGGACTACAATGAGCAGTTCTTC. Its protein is CASSDQLAGDYNEQFF.

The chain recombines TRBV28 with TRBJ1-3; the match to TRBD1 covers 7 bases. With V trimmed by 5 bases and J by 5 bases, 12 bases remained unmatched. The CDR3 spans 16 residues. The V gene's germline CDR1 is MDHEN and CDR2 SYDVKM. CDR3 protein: CASSTGEPGPRNTIYF. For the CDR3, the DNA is TGTGCCAGCAGTACAGGGGAACCGGGGCCTAGAAACACCATATATTTT.

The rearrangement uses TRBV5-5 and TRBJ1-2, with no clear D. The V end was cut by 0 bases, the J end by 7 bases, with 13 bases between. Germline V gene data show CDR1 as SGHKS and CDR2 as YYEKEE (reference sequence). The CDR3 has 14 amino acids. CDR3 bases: TGTGCCAGCAGCTTGGGGACGCCACCCAGTGGCTACACCTTC. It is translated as CASSLGTPPSGYTF.

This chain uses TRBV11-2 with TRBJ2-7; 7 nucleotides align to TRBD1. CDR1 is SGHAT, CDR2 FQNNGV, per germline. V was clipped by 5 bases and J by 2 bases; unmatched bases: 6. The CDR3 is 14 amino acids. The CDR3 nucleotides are TGTGCCAGCAGCCTAGGGGGCCCGCCCTACGAGCAGTACGTC. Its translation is CASSLGGPPYEQYV.

This chain's CDR3 is CASSEDLWVALRNEQFF. CDR3 bases: TGTGCCAGCAGTGAAGACTTGTGGGTAGCTCTTAGGAATGAGCAGTTCTTC. The chain couples TRBV6-1 to TRBJ2-1; D is unclear. The ends were cut back, 1 base at V and 7 bases at J, with 20 bases in the middle. The CDR3 consists of 17 residues. Germline CDR1 and CDR2: MNHNS and SASEGT.

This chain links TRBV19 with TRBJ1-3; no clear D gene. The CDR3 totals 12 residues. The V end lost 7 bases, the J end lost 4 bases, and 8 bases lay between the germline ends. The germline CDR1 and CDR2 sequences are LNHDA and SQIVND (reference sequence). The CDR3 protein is CASNRGGNTIYF. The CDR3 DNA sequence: TGTGCCAGTAATAGAGGAGGAAACACCATATATTTT.

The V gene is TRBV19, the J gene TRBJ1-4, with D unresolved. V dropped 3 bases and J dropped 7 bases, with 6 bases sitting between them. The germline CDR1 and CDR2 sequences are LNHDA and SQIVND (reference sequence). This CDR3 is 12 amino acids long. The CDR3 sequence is CASSISPEKLFF. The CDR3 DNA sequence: TGTGCCAGTAGTATTTCCCCTGAAAAACTGTTTTTT.

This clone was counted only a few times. The CDR3 here is CASSEETEGWSYGYTF. The CDR3 DNA reads TGTGCCAGCAGTGAAGAGACAGAAGGTTGGTCCTATGGCTACACCTTC. This chain uses TRBV6-1 with TRBJ1-2, with D possibly TRBD1 on 5 matching bases. The V end lost 1 base, the J end lost 4 bases, and 16 bases lay between the germline ends. The CDR3 has 16 amino acids. Germline V CDR1 and CDR2: MNHNS, SASEGT.

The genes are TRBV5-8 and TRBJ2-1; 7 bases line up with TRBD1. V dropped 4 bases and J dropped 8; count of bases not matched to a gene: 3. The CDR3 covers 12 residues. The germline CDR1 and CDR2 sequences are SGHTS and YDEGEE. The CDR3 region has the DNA TGTGCCAGCAGCCGGGGACAGCATGAGCAGTTCTTC. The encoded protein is CASSRGQHEQFF.

The CDR3 DNA sequence: TGTGCCACCAGTGATTTGGGAAGGAACTATGGCTACACCTTC. Its protein is CATSDLGRNYGYTF. V is TRBV24-1 and J is TRBJ1-2, with D unclear. Trimming stripped 0 bases from V and 2 bases from J, with 6 bases between. Germline V gene sequence: CDR1 KGHDR, CDR2 SFDVKD. The CDR3 runs to 14 residues.

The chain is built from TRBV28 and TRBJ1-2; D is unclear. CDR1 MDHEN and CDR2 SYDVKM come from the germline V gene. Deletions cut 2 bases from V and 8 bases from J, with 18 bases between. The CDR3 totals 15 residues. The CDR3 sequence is CASSLGPGMTWGYTF. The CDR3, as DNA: TGTGCCAGCAGTTTAGGTCCGGGGATGACTTGGGGCTACACCTTC.

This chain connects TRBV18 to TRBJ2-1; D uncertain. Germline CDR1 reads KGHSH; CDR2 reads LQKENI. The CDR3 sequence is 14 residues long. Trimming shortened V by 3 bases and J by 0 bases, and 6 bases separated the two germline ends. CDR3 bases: TGTGCCAGCTCACCCCCTGGCTCCTACAATGAGCAGTTCTTC. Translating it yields CASSPPGSYNEQFF.

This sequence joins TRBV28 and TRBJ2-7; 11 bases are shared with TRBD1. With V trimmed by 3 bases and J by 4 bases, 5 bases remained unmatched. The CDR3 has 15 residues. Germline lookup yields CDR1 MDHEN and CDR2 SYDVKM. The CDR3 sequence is CASSFPGQGVYEQYF. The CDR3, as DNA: TGTGCCAGCAGTTTCCCGGGACAGGGGGTGTACGAGCAGTACTTC.

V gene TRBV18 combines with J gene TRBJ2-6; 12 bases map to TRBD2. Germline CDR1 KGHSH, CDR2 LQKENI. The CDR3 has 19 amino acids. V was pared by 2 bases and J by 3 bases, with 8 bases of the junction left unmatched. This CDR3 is CASSPFSTSGSYGANVLTF. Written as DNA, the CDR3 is TGTGCCAGCTCACCATTTTCGACTAGCGGGAGTTATGGGGCCAACGTCCTGACTTTC.

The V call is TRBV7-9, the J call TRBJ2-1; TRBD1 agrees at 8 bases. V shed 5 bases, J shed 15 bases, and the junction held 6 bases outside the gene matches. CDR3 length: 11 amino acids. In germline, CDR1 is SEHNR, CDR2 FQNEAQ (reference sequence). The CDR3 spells CASSAGTGAFF. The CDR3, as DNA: TGTGCCAGCAGCGCAGGGACAGGCGCGTTCTTC.

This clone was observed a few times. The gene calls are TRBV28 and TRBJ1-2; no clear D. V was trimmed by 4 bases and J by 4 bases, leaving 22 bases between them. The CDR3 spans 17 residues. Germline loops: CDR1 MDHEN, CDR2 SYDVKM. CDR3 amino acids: CASSSSRPRFLGYGYTF. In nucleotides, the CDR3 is TGTGCCAGCAGTTCGTCCAGGCCAAGGTTCCTAGGCTATGGCTACACCTTC.